This T cell receptor beta chain was obtained from a study of blood T cell repertoires in COVID-19. Study summary: From the United States, Italy and Spain came samples of acute and convalescent COVID-19. The cDNA or gDNA used as material had been derived from T cells, B-cell-depleted T cells, or PBMCs.

Methods used by the authors: Quantification of nucleated cells was approximated via reference gene primer amplification. This table comes from immunoSEQ multiplex PCR, and its TCRdb copy is limited to in-frame clones, with some not included. Clone size and V and J calls were adopted from that table, with D and trimming inferred from the DNA. The repertoire holds approximately 70,000 clones, around 80% seen once, with more than 25% in the top ten. This CDR3 spans 13 amino acids. V shed 7 bases and J shed 2 bases, with 8 bases lying between them. Germline-derived CDR1 and CDR2 are LGHDT and YNNKEL (reference sequence).

The receptor was isolated from a man aged 60-69 years with active or convalescent COVID-19. The specimen sequenced was peripheral blood. The V and J genes are TRBV3-1 (or the pseudogene TRBV3-2) and TRBJ2-2; D unresolved. As DNA, the CDR3 is TGTGCCAGCAACGCTATAAACACCGGGGAGCTGTTTTTT. Protein sequence: CASNAINTGELFF.